The 29 T cell receptor beta chains in this list originate from one sample, sequenced in a study of shared clonotypes between healthy human individuals. Produced via immunoSEQ multiplex PCR; TCRdb's table is partial and in-frame only. The table lists about 490,000 clones, roughly 80% of them singletons, with about 13% in the top ten. Sequencing was carried out using PBMCs. The receptor set was obtained from a woman aged 35 to 49 in good health. Some clones in this sample may be carry-over from other donors' samples.

The V gene is TRBV6-4, the J gene TRBJ2-3; 8 positions match TRBD2. There are 15 residues in the CDR3. The V and J ends lost 3 bases and 6 bases, in that order; junction bases with no gene match: 8. CDR1 MRHNA and CDR2 SNTAGT come from the germline V gene. The CDR3 DNA reads as TGTGCCAGCAGTGATTCGGCGGGCGGGGGGGATACGCAGTATTTT. Protein sequence: CASSDSAGGGDTQYF.

This clone was seen at least ten times. Written as DNA, the CDR3 is TGCGCCAGCAGCGGCCAGGGGGCAAATGAGCAGTTCTTC. Protein: CASSGQGANEQFF. The gene calls are TRBV5-1 and TRBJ2-1; 8 bases fit TRBD1. This CDR3 has 13 amino acids. Per germline, CDR1 SGHRS and CDR2 YFSETQ. V trimming: 4 bases; J trimming: 7 bases; junction bases outside the gene matches: 4.

V usage is TRBV19 and J usage is TRBJ2-7, with TRBD1 matching over 8 bases. This CDR3 region has 11 residues. The junction had 3 bases not matched to a gene; V was cut back by 8 bases and J by 6 bases. In germline, CDR1 is LNHDA, CDR2 SQIVND (reference sequence). The CDR3 sequence: CASGGTGEQYF. CDR3 nucleotide sequence: TGTGCCAGTGGGGGGACAGGCGAGCAGTACTTC.

The chain employs TRBV5-1 and TRBJ2-2; D call uncertain. There are 14 residues in the CDR3. V lost 1 base, J lost 6 bases, and 10 bases lay in between. Germline values: CDR1 SGHRS, CDR2 YFSETQ. CDR3 protein: CASSLKLGSGELFF. The CDR3 coding sequence is TGCGCCAGCAGCTTGAAGCTGGGTTCCGGGGAGCTGTTTTTT.

A note on this clone: A read error may be the cause here, since a much bigger clone is one base away. The CDR3 spells CASSSSQGVGEQYF. DNA of the CDR3: TGCGCCAGCAGCTCCAGTCAGGGGGTGGGGGAGCAGTACTTC. V is TRBV5-1 and J is TRBJ2-7; 7 positions agree with TRBD1. J gave up 7 bases and V 3 bases, and 10 bases lay outside the gene matches. CDR1 is SGHRS, CDR2 YFSETQ, per germline. This CDR3 has 14 residues. Based on the CDR3 plus reference TRBV5-1 and TRBJ2-7, the full variable domain is KAGVTQTPRYLIKTRGQQVTLSCSPISGHRSVSWYQQTPGQGLQFLFEYFSETQRNKGNFPGRFSGRQFSNSRSEMNVSTLELGDSALYLCASSSSQGVGEQYFGPGTRLTVT.

A single count supports this clone. The chain recombines TRBV7-9 with TRBJ1-2, with a tentative D call TRBD1 (5 bases). The CDR3 spans 13 residues. V shed 3 bases and J shed 4 bases, with 9 bases lying between them. Germline lookup yields CDR1 SEHNR and CDR2 FQNEAQ (reference sequence). This CDR3 is CASSFLDSYGYTF. Here the CDR3 DNA reads TGTGCCAGCAGCTTCCTAGACAGCTATGGCTACACCTTC.

This clone was observed once. J is TRBJ1-1 and V is TRBV7-9; D call uncertain. Germline V gene data show CDR1 as SEHNR and CDR2 as FQNEAQ (reference sequence). CDR3 length equals 13 residues. With 3 bases removed from V and 5 bases from J, the gap between germline ends came to 10 bases. Here the CDR3 DNA reads TGTGCCAGCAGCTTGGGCAGAAAAACTGAAGCTTTCTTT. It encodes CASSLGRKTEAFF.

V gene TRBV30 combines with J gene TRBJ2-7; D not certain. V lost 0 bases, J lost 5 bases, and 5 bases lay in between. CDR3 length: 11 amino acids. Germline V CDR1 and CDR2: GTSNPN, SVGIG (reference sequence). In DNA, the CDR3 is TGTGCCTGGAGTGTTGGGGACGAGCAGTACTTC. Protein: CAWSVGDEQYF.

The rearrangement links TRBV10-3 to TRBJ2-1; tentatively, D is TRBD1 (6 bases). V was trimmed by 11 bases and J by 1 base, leaving 15 bases between them. This CDR3 is built from 14 residues. The V gene's germline CDR1 is ENHRY and CDR2 SYGVKD. The CDR3 reads CAVRLQGSYNEQFF. Here the CDR3 DNA reads TGTGCCGTCCGATTACAGGGATCCTACAATGAGCAGTTCTTC.

This sequence joins TRBV7-2 and TRBJ2-7, with TRBD2 identical over 13 bases. V shed 5 bases, J shed 0 bases, and the junction held 13 bases outside the gene matches. CDR3 size: 19 residues. The V gene's germline CDR1 is SGHTA and CDR2 FQGNSA. In DNA form, the CDR3 reads TGTGCCAGCAGCCCGAGGACTAGCGGGAGTGTTTCCGGCTCCTACGAGCAGTACTTC. This gives the protein CASSPRTSGSVSGSYEQYF.

The chain employs TRBV29-1 and TRBJ2-2; TRBD1 aligns across 7 bases. Germline CDR1 and CDR2: SQVTM and ANQGSEA. With 4 bases clipped from V and 5 bases from J, the junction kept 7 bases outside the gene matches. This CDR3 is 14 amino acids long. CDR3 DNA sequence: TGCAGCGTTGCAGAGGGGGCGCATACCGGGGAGCTGTTTTTT. This translates into CSVAEGAHTGELFF.

The chain carries TRBV2 and TRBJ1-4; D gene uncertain. The germline V and J ends were trimmed by 7 bases and 8 bases, with 20 bases remaining between them. The length of the CDR3 is 15 residues. Germline V lookup: CDR1 SNHLY, CDR2 FYNNEI. The DNA for the CDR3 is TGTGCCAGCAAATCCGCCCTGGCCGTGGGGGAAAAACTGTTTTTT. The encoded protein is CASKSALAVGEKLFF.

The chain uses TRBV29-1 and TRBJ2-5; tentative D call: TRBD1 (6 bases). Trimming cost V 5 bases and J 4 bases, with 14 bases left between them. The CDR3 consists of 13 residues. CDR1 SQVTM and CDR2 ANQGSEA come from the germline V gene. The chain's CDR3 is CSVRERGTETQYF. The CDR3, as DNA: TGCAGCGTTAGGGAAAGGGGGACAGAGACCCAGTACTTC.

This clone was found once. CDR3 sequence: CASSPTTSGGQETQYF. The DNA of the CDR3 is TGTGCCAGCAGTCCAACGACTAGCGGGGGACAAGAGACCCAGTACTTC. The J gene is TRBJ2-5, the V gene TRBV28; 12 bases are a match to TRBD2. The CDR3 runs 16 residues. Germline-derived CDR1 and CDR2 are MDHEN and SYDVKM. J lost 2 bases, V lost 5 bases, and 6 bases had no gene match.

V gene TRBV30 combines with J gene TRBJ2-1; D remains ambiguous. The germline gives CDR1 GTSNPN, CDR2 SVGIG (reference sequence). V dropped 1 base and J dropped 9 bases, with 13 bases sitting between them. This CDR3 spans 13 amino acids. CDR3 sequence (DNA): TGTGCCTGGAGTGGGACGTTAAAGCGTGAGCAGTTCTTC. Translating gives CAWSGTLKREQFF.

The chain couples TRBV29-1 to TRBJ2-5; 7 bases are a match to TRBD2. The V gene's germline CDR1 is SQVTM and CDR2 ANQGSEA. CDR3 size: 16 residues. The V and J ends lost 8 bases and 4 bases, in that order; junction bases with no gene match: 19. The CDR3 sequence is CSFLLWGEGRRETQYF. DNA for the CDR3: TGCAGCTTCTTGCTGTGGGGGGAGGGCCGTCGAGAGACCCAGTACTTC.

This clone occurred once. V and J are TRBV4-2 and TRBJ1-4; TRBD1 matches 9 bases. The germline gives CDR1 LGHNA, CDR2 YNFKEQ. V was clipped by 3 bases and J by 9 bases; unmatched bases: 11. This CDR3 region has 16 residues. DNA of the CDR3: TGTGCCAGCAGCCACGGAAGAGGACAGGGGAGCAAAAAACTGTTTTTT. This gives the protein CASSHGRGQGSKKLFF.

The V and J genes are TRBV27 and TRBJ1-5, with D perhaps TRBD1 (6 bases). The CDR3 consists of 14 residues. Trimming shortened V by 6 bases and J by 7 bases, and 16 bases separated the two germline ends. CDR1 is MNHEY, CDR2 SMNVEV, per germline (reference sequence). The DNA of the CDR3 is TGTGCCAGCAGATTAAGGGGGGATGTACAGCCCCAGCATTTT. This translates into CASRLRGDVQPQHF.

The DNA of the CDR3 is TGTGCCAGCAGTTCAGACACTGAAGCTTTCTTT. Protein sequence: CASSSDTEAFF. V gene TRBV28 combines with J gene TRBJ1-1, with D unclear. The CDR3 length is 11 residues. Germline values: CDR1 MDHEN, CDR2 SYDVKM. The V end was cut by 4 bases, the J end by 3 bases, with 3 bases between.

This clone was seen a single time. A far larger clone lies a single base away; this is likely a read error. The gene calls are TRBV4-1 and TRBJ2-7; 9 bases match TRBD1. The germline CDR1 and CDR2 sequences are MGHRA and YSYEKL. The length of the CDR3 is 15 residues. The junction had 10 bases not matched to a gene; V was cut back by 5 bases and J by 5 bases. The CDR3 DNA sequence: TGCGCCAGCAGCAAAGCGGCACAGGGGGCTGACGAGCAGTACTTC. This codes for CASSKAAQGADEQYF.

DNA of the CDR3: TGTGCCAGCAGTAGCCCTGGGCCGTCCGAGCAGTACTTC. Translating gives CASSSPGPSEQYF. This rearrangement joins TRBV27 to TRBJ2-7; D gene unclear. V lost 5 bases to trimming and J lost 6 bases, with 14 bases between them. Germline V lookup: CDR1 MNHEY, CDR2 SMNVEV (reference sequence). The CDR3 totals 13 residues.

This clone was observed once. In the same sample, other DNA sequences code for this CDR3. The chain is built from TRBV7-9 and TRBJ1-1; D is perhaps TRBD1 (6 bases). In germline, CDR1 is SEHNR, CDR2 FQNEAQ (reference sequence). Trimming left V 2 bases short and J 4 bases short, with 14 bases between. The CDR3 totals 15 residues. The CDR3 nucleotides are TGTGCCAGCAGCTTAACCGGGGGGCCAGGCACTGAAGCTTTCTTT. Its protein product is CASSLTGGPGTEAFF.

The V gene is TRBV30, the J gene TRBJ1-3; D not resolved. The CDR3 is 16 amino acids. Trimming removed 0 bases at V and 0 bases at J, with 12 bases between. Germline CDR1 and CDR2: GTSNPN and SVGIG (reference sequence). The chain's CDR3 is CAWSVQGRISGNTIYF. The CDR3 nucleotides are TGTGCCTGGAGTGTACAAGGCCGGATCTCTGGAAACACCATATATTTT.

The chain recombines TRBV18 with TRBJ1-1; no reliable D call. Trimming took 6 bases from V and 0 from J, leaving 17 bases between them. The CDR3 extends over 16 amino acids. The V gene's germline CDR1 is KGHSH and CDR2 LQKENI. The CDR3 loop reads CASSTSTLFMNTEAFF. In nucleotides, the CDR3 is TGTGCCAGCTCCACAAGTACCTTGTTCATGAACACTGAAGCTTTCTTT.

This clone showed up just a few times. A clone one base away is much larger, so this may be a read error. V usage is TRBV7-3 and J usage is TRBJ2-3; D call uncertain. CDR3 size: 13 residues. The germline V gene encodes CDR1 SGHTA and CDR2 FQGTGA. The CDR3 nucleotides read TGTGCCAGCAGCTTAGGTAGGCCGGATATGCAGTATTTT. It codes for CASSLGRPDMQYF.

Worth noting for this clone: One base separates it from a far larger clone, so it is likely a read error. The CDR3: CASSRQGGDTQYF. DNA of the CDR3: TGTGCCAGCAGCCGACAGGGAGGCGATACCCAGTACTTC. The chain combines TRBV11-3 with TRBJ2-5; weak D call: TRBD1 (7 bases). This CDR3 has 13 residues. The germline V gene has CDR1 SGHNT and CDR2 YENEEA. Trimming cost V 5 bases and J 8 bases, with 15 bases left between them. Together with reference TRBV11-3 and TRBJ2-5, the CDR3 gives the full variable domain: EAGVVQSPRYKIIEKKQPVAFWCNPISGHNTLYWYLQNLGQGPELLIRYENEEAVDDSQLPKDRFSAERLKGVDSTLKIQPAELGDSAVYLCASSRQGGDTQYFGPGTRLLVL.

Note on this clone: This likely stems from a read error, as it lies one base from a far larger clone. This chain uses TRBV6-1 with TRBJ1-5; D is perhaps TRBD1 (6 bases). V gave up 6 bases and J gave up 2 bases, with 14 bases separating them. Looked up from germline, CDR1 is MNHNS and CDR2 is SASEGT. The CDR3 covers 15 residues. CDR3 in amino acids: CASSLRQVGNQPQHF. Here the CDR3 DNA reads TGTGCCAGCAGCCTAAGACAGGTCGGCAATCAGCCCCAGCATTTT.

The J gene is TRBJ1-1, the V gene TRBV7-8; D remains ambiguous. Germline assignment: CDR1 SGHVS and CDR2 FQNEAQ. The CDR3 totals 14 residues. V was clipped by 0 bases and J by 4 bases, with 9 bases between them. The CDR3 sequence: CASSLAGGFTEAFF. CDR3 sequence (DNA): TGTGCCAGCAGCTTAGCGGGAGGGTTCACTGAAGCTTTCTTT.

Concerning this clone itself: A far larger clone is one base from this, pointing to a likely read error. Other DNA sequences in the same sample also yield this CDR3. The chain links TRBV18 to TRBJ2-5, with no clear D. V gave up 8 bases and J gave up 5 bases, with 18 bases separating them. In germline, CDR1 is KGHSH, CDR2 LQKENI. CDR3 length: 14 residues. Here the CDR3 reads CASHTISSRETQYF. In nucleotides, the CDR3 is TGTGCCAGCCACACGATATCATCGCGGGAGACCCAGTACTTC.